This entry lists 7 T cell receptor beta chains sequenced from one sample in a study of cytomegalovirus exposure and HLA in healthy donors. Profiled with immunoSEQ multiplex PCR; TCRdb holds only in-frame clones, not every one. The sample records 150,000 to 200,000 clones, approximately 84% being singletons. The specimen was PBMCs. These receptors all come from a man aged 18 to 29 in good health and CMV-seropositive.

This CDR3 is CASSSGLAGPLTDTQYF. The CDR3 DNA reads as TGTGCCAGCAGCTCTGGACTAGCGGGCCCCCTCACAGATACGCAGTATTTT. The V call is TRBV7-9, the J call TRBJ2-3, with 11 positions matching TRBD2. Germline lookup yields CDR1 SEHNR and CDR2 FQNEAQ (reference sequence). V gave up 4 bases and J gave up 2 bases; unmatched junction bases: 8. This CDR3 region has 17 residues.

The genes are TRBV7-3 and TRBJ1-1, with 8 bases identical to TRBD1. V lost 5 bases, J lost 6 bases, and 5 bases stayed unmatched. The germline gives CDR1 SGHTA, CDR2 FQGTGA. The CDR3 contains 13 residues. The CDR3 DNA sequence: TGTGCCAGCAGCCCCGGGACAGGACCTGAAGCTTTCTTT. Its protein is CASSPGTGPEAFF.

V is TRBV27 and J is TRBJ2-3; 14 bases fit TRBD2. After removal of 5 bases from V and 4 bases from J, the junction contained 8 bases not matched to a gene. Germline CDR1 reads MNHEY; CDR2 reads SMNVEV (reference sequence). CDR3 length: 17 residues. CDR3 in amino acids: CASSLGLAGAGADTQYF. The CDR3 DNA follows: TGTGCCAGCAGTCTGGGACTAGCGGGAGCGGGCGCAGATACGCAGTATTTT.

This chain joins TRBV7-2 and TRBJ1-2; TRBD1 agrees at 8 bases. Trimming at V came to 1 base and at J to 4 bases, leaving 5 bases not matched to a gene. Germline-derived CDR1 and CDR2 are SGHTA and FQGNSA. The CDR3 is made up of 15 amino acids. The CDR3 sequence is CASSLDNRGSYGYTF. The CDR3 bases are TGTGCCAGCAGCTTAGATAACAGGGGGAGCTATGGCTACACCTTC.

The J gene is TRBJ2-7, the V gene TRBV5-6; 8 bases are shared with TRBD2. The CDR3 contains 16 residues. The germline V gene has CDR1 SGHDT and CDR2 YYEEEE. Losses at the gene ends were 0 bases for V and 2 bases for J; bases not matched to a gene: 7. In DNA, the CDR3 is TGTGCCAGCAGCTTGGCCGGGGGGGCCTATGCCTACGAGCAGTACTTC. Its protein product is CASSLAGGAYAYEQYF.

This clone was detected once. The chain is built from TRBV25-1 and TRBJ2-7, with 13 bases lining up with TRBD2. The junction had 10 bases not matched to a gene; V was cut back by 4 bases and J by 1 base. Germline V gene sequence: CDR1 MGHDK, CDR2 SYGVNS. The CDR3 contains 18 residues. CDR3 DNA sequence: TGTGCCAGCAGTGCTCCGGGACTAGCGGGGCCACTTTCCTACGAGCAGTACTTC. As protein: CASSAPGLAGPLSYEQYF.

The chain is built from TRBV6-5 and TRBJ1-3; D is unclear. This CDR3 comprises 14 residues. Germline V gene data show CDR1 as MNHEY and CDR2 as SVGAGI. V dropped 4 bases and J dropped 0 bases, with 7 bases sitting between them. The DNA for the CDR3 is TGTGCCAGCAGTTTCAGTACCTCTGGAAACACCATATATTTT. Protein: CASSFSTSGNTIYF.